The 28 T cell receptor beta chains below were found in one sample sequenced in a study of T cell repertoires in cytomegalovirus infection. Which antigens these TCRs recognize remains unknown. TCRdb reanalysed the reads using MiXCR and keeps one entry per CDR3 protein. The sample lists roughly 730,000 distinct CDR3 sequences; roughly 36% were seen once. Here the sequenced sample was cultured PBMCs, taken from culture after CMV antigen stimulation. These receptors were taken from a human donor in good health (CMV status not recorded). Some clones in this sample may be carry-over from other donors' samples.

This clonotype has a handful of counts. This sequence joins TRBV19 and TRBJ1-5; tentative D call: TRBD1 (5 bases). The germline V gene has CDR1 LNHDA and CDR2 SQIVND (reference sequence). V lost 11 bases and J 0 bases, leaving 17 bases between the germline ends. The CDR3 runs 15 residues. The DNA for the CDR3 is TGTGCCTGCCGGGGGAGCCTTTATAGCAATCAGCCCCAGCATTTT. Translating it yields CACRGSLYSNQPQHF.

The chain couples TRBV6-5 to TRBJ1-2; TRBD1 might be the D (5 bases). V lost 2 bases to trimming and J lost 7 bases, with 8 bases between them. This CDR3 is 12 amino acids long. Germline V gene data show CDR1 as MNHEY and CDR2 as SVGAGI. The CDR3 is CASSYGTGGYTF. The CDR3, as DNA: TGTGCCAGCAGTTACGGGACCGGTGGCTACACCTTC.

This clonotype was recorded many times. The gene calls are TRBV7-2 and TRBJ2-5, with D hard to call. Germline V gene sequence: CDR1 SGHTA, CDR2 FQGNSA. Between the trimmed V and J ends, which lost 5 bases and 1 base, there was a span of 17 bases. The CDR3 runs 16 residues. The DNA for the CDR3 is TGTGCCAGCAGCACCCAGGTAGCCTCGGGCCAAGAGACCCAGTACTTC. Translated, it gives CASSTQVASGQETQYF.

This clonotype was counted only a few times. V usage is TRBV24-1 and J usage is TRBJ2-1, with D perhaps matching TRBD1 or TRBD2 (5 bases each). Germline lookup yields CDR1 KGHDR and CDR2 SFDVKD. The ends were cut back, 0 bases at V and 4 bases at J, with 12 bases in the middle. The CDR3 runs 16 residues. The CDR3 reads CATSDLYGDGYNEQFF. CDR3 nucleotides: TGTGCCACCAGTGATTTGTACGGGGACGGATACAATGAGCAGTTCTTC.

This clonotype came up a few times. This chain links TRBV27 with TRBJ2-3; 10 nucleotides align to TRBD2. After removal of 1 base from V and 2 bases from J, the junction contained 9 bases not matched to a gene. CDR1 MNHEY and CDR2 SMNVEV come from the germline V gene (reference sequence). CDR3 size: 18 residues. The CDR3 spells CASSLLASGRGFTDTQYF. The CDR3 nucleotides are TGTGCCAGCAGTTTATTGGCTAGCGGGAGAGGTTTCACAGATACGCAGTATTTT.

The chain employs TRBV27 and TRBJ2-5, with 8 bases lining up with TRBD2. This CDR3 has 14 residues. Per germline, CDR1 MNHEY and CDR2 SMNVEV (reference sequence). Trimming at V came to 8 bases and at J to 1 base, leaving 6 bases not matched to a gene. The CDR3 DNA follows: TGTGCCAGCCGGGAGGGAGGGACCCAAGAGACCCAGTACTTC. Its protein is CASREGGTQETQYF.

This chain links TRBV5-1 with TRBJ2-5, with 9 bases matching TRBD2. The germline CDR1 and CDR2 sequences are SGHRS and YFSETQ. The CDR3 spans 14 residues. J gave up 4 bases and V 6 bases, and 7 bases lay outside the gene matches. CDR3 region: CASTGGSGGETQYF. The CDR3 DNA sequence: TGCGCCAGCACCGGGGGTAGCGGGGGAGAGACCCAGTACTTC.

The chain joins TRBV20-1 to TRBJ2-5; D ambiguous. There are 14 residues in the CDR3. Germline-derived CDR1 and CDR2 are DFQATT and SNEGSKA (reference sequence). V was trimmed by 1 base and J by 6 bases, leaving 15 bases between them. CDR3 sequence: CSARAGSPLQTQYF. In DNA, the CDR3 is TGCAGTGCTAGAGCGGGTTCACCCCTCCAGACCCAGTACTTC.

This clonotype has at least ten counts. The genes are TRBV12-3 or TRBV12-4 and TRBJ2-7; TRBD1 matches 9 bases. V lost 5 bases to trimming and J lost 3 bases; unmatched junction nucleotides: 8. The CDR3 is 15 residues long. The DNA for the CDR3 is TGTGCCAGCAGTCCGAACAGGGGGCTTGGCTACGAGCAGTACTTC. This sequence encodes CASSPNRGLGYEQYF.

In nucleotides, the CDR3 is TGTGCCATCGACCGGGCTTGCGGTTCCGGGGAGCTGTTTTTT. As protein: CAIDRACGSGELFF. The V and J genes are TRBV12-3 or TRBV12-4 and TRBJ2-2; no clear D. The CDR3 has 14 residues. Trimming left V 10 bases short and J 6 bases short, with 18 bases between.

The rearrangement joins TRBV20-1 to TRBJ1-1, with a weak D call TRBD1 (6 bases). V was shortened by 6 bases and J by 11 bases, with 16 bases between the two germline ends. The CDR3 has 11 residues. Germline assignment: CDR1 DFQATT and CDR2 SNEGSKA (reference sequence). Here the CDR3 DNA reads TGCAGTGCCCTCGTCCGACAGGCGGCTTTCTTT. Residues: CSALVRQAAFF.

This clonotype was observed a few times. This chain connects TRBV5-4 to TRBJ2-1; 7 bases agree with TRBD1. CDR3 length equals 18 residues. V trimming: 1 base; J trimming: 8 bases; junction bases outside the gene matches: 18. Per the germline V gene, CDR1 is SGHNT and CDR2 is YYREEE (reference sequence). CDR3 DNA sequence: TGTGCCAGCAGCTTGTGGGACACAGGGGTTGGTTTACAAGATGAGCAGTTCTTC. Amino acids: CASSLWDTGVGLQDEQFF.

The chain couples TRBV4-1 to TRBJ1-5; possible D gene TRBD1, 5 bases. This CDR3 contains 16 residues. Germline V CDR1 and CDR2: MGHRA, YSYEKL. Trimming removed 1 base from V and 4 bases from J, with 14 bases in between. The chain's CDR3 is CASSQVVGAANQPQHF. CDR3 coding DNA: TGCGCCAGCAGCCAAGTGGTTGGGGCAGCGAATCAGCCCCAGCATTTT.

This chain links TRBV7-2 with TRBJ2-7, with D uncertain. CDR3 length: 13 residues. With 4 bases removed from V and 1 base from J, the gap between germline ends came to 8 bases. The germline CDR1 and CDR2 sequences are SGHTA and FQGNSA. CDR3 DNA: TGTGCCAGCAGCTCCTACGTGTCCTACGAGCAGTACTTC. This sequence encodes CASSSYVSYEQYF.

The table lists this clonotype with a few counts. V gene TRBV14 combines with J gene TRBJ1-1; D gene ambiguous. CDR1 and CDR2 from the germline V gene are SGHDN and FVKESK. V was cut by 1 base and J by 6 bases, with 15 bases left in between. The CDR3 has 15 residues. The DNA of the CDR3 is TGTGCCAGCAGCCAAGTTGGGTACGGCCCCTCTGAAGCTTTCTTT. Translation: CASSQVGYGPSEAFF.

The CDR3 region is CATGQTASDEQFF. CDR3 nucleotides: TGTGCCACCGGGCAGACCGCCAGCGATGAGCAGTTCTTC. V gene TRBV28 combines with J gene TRBJ2-1, with D unclear. The CDR3 length is 13 residues. Per the germline V gene, CDR1 is MDHEN and CDR2 is SYDVKM. The ends were cut back, 10 bases at V and 8 bases at J, with 18 bases in the middle.

About this clonotype: Since a much larger clone is just one base distant, this may be a read error. The CDR3 loop is CASGSVGSDTEAFF. The CDR3 DNA sequence: TGTGCCAGCGGCTCCGTGGGGTCTGACACTGAAGCTTTCTTT. This chain connects TRBV7-8 to TRBJ1-1, with D uncertain. This CDR3 has 14 amino acids. Per the germline V gene, CDR1 is SGHVS and CDR2 is FQNEAQ. V was clipped by 8 bases and J by 3 bases, with 16 bases between them.

J is TRBJ2-2 and V is TRBV12-3 or TRBV12-4; TRBD2 aligns across 11 bases. Trimming took 6 bases from V and 0 from J; bases not matched to a gene: 3. This CDR3 has 16 amino acids. DNA of the CDR3: TGTGCCAGCAGCTCGGGACTAGCGGCGAACACCGGGGAGCTGTTTTTT. Protein sequence: CASSSGLAANTGELFF.

This clonotype turned up a few times. The chain employs TRBV12-3 or TRBV12-4 and TRBJ1-1; D remains ambiguous. V was shortened by 6 bases and J by 5 bases, with 10 bases between the two germline ends. The CDR3 contains 12 residues. The CDR3 DNA reads as TGTGCCAGCAGCTATGACGGAACTGAAGCTTTCTTT. This codes for CASSYDGTEAFF.

This sequence joins TRBV28 and TRBJ1-1, with D tentatively TRBD1 (6 bases). CDR3 size: 18 residues. Germline CDR1 reads MDHEN; CDR2 reads SYDVKM. V lost 7 bases, J lost 1 base, and 25 bases lay in between. CDR3 residues: CASTTAWGLKKPNTEAFF. CDR3 sequence (DNA): TGTGCCAGCACCACCGCGTGGGGGCTAAAGAAGCCGAACACTGAAGCTTTCTTT.

The chain is built from TRBV19 and TRBJ1-2; no clear D gene. V lost 6 bases and J 3 bases, leaving 11 bases between the germline ends. Germline loops: CDR1 LNHDA, CDR2 SQIVND (reference sequence). The CDR3 extends over 13 amino acids. CDR3 coding DNA: TGTGCCAGTAGAAACGACGCATACTATGGCTACACCTTC. Its translation is CASRNDAYYGYTF.

The chain employs TRBV11-2 and TRBJ1-1; D gene ambiguous. CDR1 is SGHAT, CDR2 FQNNGV, per germline. The CDR3 has 12 residues. The V gene lost 2 bases and the J gene lost 8 bases, with 9 bases spanning the gap. The CDR3 loop reads CASSLSMGEAFF. The CDR3 bases are TGTGCCAGCAGCTTATCAATGGGGGAAGCTTTCTTT. The variable domain in full, with the rest retrieved from reference TRBV11-2 and TRBJ1-1, is EAGVAQSPRYKIIEKRQSVAFWCNPISGHATLYWYQQILGQGPKLLIQFQNNGVVDDSQLPKDRFSAERLKGVDSTLKIQPAKLEDSAVYLCASSLSMGEAFFGQGTRLTVV.

This chain links TRBV20-1 with TRBJ2-3; 14 positions match TRBD2. Germline CDR1 DFQATT, CDR2 SNEGSKA (reference sequence). After removal of 5 bases from V and 0 bases from J, the junction contained 7 bases not matched to a gene. This CDR3 contains 17 residues. The CDR3 sequence is CSASGTSGGGSTDTQYF. As DNA, the CDR3 is TGCAGTGCTTCCGGGACTAGCGGGGGAGGGAGCACAGATACGCAGTATTTT.

This clonotype was seen more than once but under ten times. The chain recombines TRBV6-1 with TRBJ1-3; no clear D gene. Germline-derived CDR1 and CDR2 are MNHNS and SASEGT. The CDR3 covers 13 residues. The V gene lost 1 base and the J gene lost 2 bases, with 3 bases spanning the gap. This chain's CDR3 is CASSEETGNTIYF. The CDR3, as DNA: TGTGCCAGCAGTGAAGAGACTGGAAACACCATATATTTT.

This chain joins TRBV6-1 and TRBJ1-2; 9 positions match TRBD1. CDR1 is MNHNS, CDR2 SASEGT, per germline. This CDR3 is built from 15 residues. V lost 5 bases, J lost 4 bases, and 8 bases stayed unmatched. CDR3 DNA sequence: TGTGCCAGCAGTTACGGCACAGGGGGCGGCTATGGCTACACCTTC. Protein: CASSYGTGGGYGYTF.

V usage is TRBV18 and J usage is TRBJ2-5, with D perhaps TRBD2 (6 bases). V lost 3 bases to trimming and J lost 5 bases, with 10 bases between them. The V gene's germline CDR1 is KGHSH and CDR2 LQKENI. There are 13 residues in the CDR3. CDR3 nucleotides: TGTGCCAGCTCACCCGGGACTTCTGAGACCCAGTACTTC. Translating it yields CASSPGTSETQYF.

The chain is built from TRBV20-1 and TRBJ1-5; D is uncertain. Germline CDR1 DFQATT, CDR2 SNEGSKA (reference sequence). CDR3 length: 17 amino acids. Trimming stripped 2 bases from V and 0 bases from J, with 17 bases between. Here the CDR3 reads CSARSPAGTYSNQPQHF. The CDR3 nucleotides read TGCAGTGCTAGATCCCCGGCGGGCACTTATAGCAATCAGCCCCAGCATTTT.

The chain links TRBV4-1 to TRBJ2-7, with 8 bases that match TRBD2. CDR1 MGHRA and CDR2 YSYEKL come from the germline V gene. Unmatched junction bases numbered 6, after V lost 0 bases and J lost 5 bases. The CDR3 contains 15 residues. CDR3: CASSQDQAGADEQYF. Written as DNA, the CDR3 is TGCGCCAGCAGCCAAGATCAAGCGGGAGCGGACGAGCAGTACTTC.